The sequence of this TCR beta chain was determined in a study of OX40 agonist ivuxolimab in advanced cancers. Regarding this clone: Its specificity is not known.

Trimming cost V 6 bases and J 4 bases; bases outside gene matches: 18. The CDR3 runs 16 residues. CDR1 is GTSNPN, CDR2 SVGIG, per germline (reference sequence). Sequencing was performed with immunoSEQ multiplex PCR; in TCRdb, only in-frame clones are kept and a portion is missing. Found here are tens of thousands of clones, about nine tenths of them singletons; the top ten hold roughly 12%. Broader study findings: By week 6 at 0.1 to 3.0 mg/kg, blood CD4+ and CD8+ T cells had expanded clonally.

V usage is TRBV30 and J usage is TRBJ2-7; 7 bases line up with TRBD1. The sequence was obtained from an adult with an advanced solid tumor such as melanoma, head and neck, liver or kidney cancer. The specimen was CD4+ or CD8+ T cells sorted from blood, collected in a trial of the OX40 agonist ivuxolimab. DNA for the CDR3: TGTGCCTGCGTAGAACCACCAGGGGGAGAGGTATACGAGCAGTACTTC. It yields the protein CACVEPPGGEVYEQYF.